This is a list of T cell receptor beta chains from one sample in a study of graft-versus-host responses after intestinal transplantation. Here immunoSEQ multiplex PCR was the method, and the copy in TCRdb shows in-frame clones only, minus some. The table includes some 7,000 clones, around 28% detected once. This material consisted of alloreactive CD4+ T cells from a mixed lymphocyte reaction culture, taken before intestinal transplant. These receptors all stem from a human patient who received an intestinal transplant. Both conserved end residues are part of each CDR3. The D gene is left open where the match is weak. Clone sizes are given selectively: once, few, many, or a class where the clone is expanded.

DNA: TGTGCCAGCAGCTTAGCTCAAGGTATCGAGCAGTACTTC
CDR3: CASSLAQGIEQYF
V: TRBV7-3
size: -
D: -
J: TRBJ2-7

DNA: TGTGCCAGCTCCTTCGACCGGATCTTGGACTACGAGCAGTACTTC
CDR3: CASSFDRILDYEQYF
V: TRBV18
size: -
D: -
J: TRBJ2-7

DNA: TGTGCCAGCAGCTTAAGCACAGATACGCAGTATTTT
CDR3: CASSLSTDTQYF
V: TRBV5-4
size: few
D: -
J: TRBJ2-3

DNA: TGTGCCAGCAGCTCTCGGACCTACGAGCAGTACTTC
CDR3: CASSSRTYEQYF
V: TRBV6-5
size: -
D: -
J: TRBJ2-7

DNA: TGTGCCAGCAGCCCCGCTAGCTCCTACGAGCAGTACTTC
CDR3: CASSPASSYEQYF
V: TRBV27
size: once
D: -
J: TRBJ2-7

DNA: TGTGCCAGCAATCCAACTCAAGCGGCGCGGGAGCAGTACTTC
CDR3: CASNPTQAAREQYF
V: TRBV6-6
size: few
D: -
J: TRBJ2-7

DNA: TGTGCCAGCAGCTCTCACACCTACGAGCAGTACTTC
CDR3: CASSSHTYEQYF
V: TRBV5-8
size: few
D: -
J: TRBJ2-7

DNA: TGTGCCAGCAAGGTCCTCCAGGGGGCAGGGGAGACCCAGTACTTC
CDR3: CASKVLQGAGETQYF
V: TRBV6-1
size: once
D: TRBD1
J: TRBJ2-5

DNA: TGTGCCAGCAAGGAAGGGGGCGTCAAAAACATTCAGTACTTC
CDR3: CASKEGGVKNIQYF
V: TRBV6-5
size: few
D: TRBD1
J: TRBJ2-4

DNA: TGTGCCAGCAGTGAAGGCTTTCAGCCCCAGCATTTT
CDR3: CASSEGFQPQHF
V: TRBV2
size: -
D: -
J: TRBJ1-5

DNA: TGTGCCAGCAGCTTACTAGGAGGGTACGAGCAGTACTTC
CDR3: CASSLLGGYEQYF
V: TRBV7-3
size: -
D: -
J: TRBJ2-7

DNA: TGTGCCAGCAGGGGTTTGACTAATGAAAAACTGTTTTTT
CDR3: CASRGLTNEKLFF
V: TRBV28
size: -
D: -
J: TRBJ1-4

DNA: TGTGCCAGCAGCCCCGGACGGGACGAGCAGTACTTC
CDR3: CASSPGRDEQYF
V: TRBV6-5
size: -
D: -
J: TRBJ2-7

DNA: TGTGCCAGCAGCTTAACCTCAATGGGGGCGGGGGAGCTGTTTTTT
CDR3: CASSLTSMGAGELFF
V: TRBV7-6
size: -
D: -
J: TRBJ2-2

DNA: TGTGCCTGGCGTGGGGGGTGGGAGGTCTCGAACACTGAAGCTTTCTTT
CDR3: CAWRGGWEVSNTEAFF
V: TRBV30
size: -
D: -
J: TRBJ1-1

DNA: TGTGCCAGCAGCTTGGCCCGAGGACAGGGACCCTTTGTAGCCAAAAACATTCAGTACTTC
CDR3: CASSLARGQGPFVAKNIQYF
V: TRBV5-4
size: -
D: TRBD1
J: TRBJ2-4

DNA: TGCGCCAGCAGCTTACCGATAGCGGGAAGCTACAATGAGCAGTTCTTC
CDR3: CASSLPIAGSYNEQFF
V: TRBV5-1
size: few
D: TRBD2
J: TRBJ2-1

DNA: TGTGCCAGCAGCTCAAGAGATACTAGCGGGAGGTACGAGCAGTACTTC
CDR3: CASSSRDTSGRYEQYF
V: TRBV11-2
size: -
D: TRBD2
J: TRBJ2-7

DNA: TGTGCCAGCAGAAGTACAGGGATCTACGAGCAGTACTTC
CDR3: CASRSTGIYEQYF
V: TRBV6-1
size: -
D: -
J: TRBJ2-7

DNA: TGTGCCAGCACCCTCCCGCTCAATTTTGGGGGGGGCTACACCTTC
CDR3: CASTLPLNFGGGYTF
V: TRBV6-5
size: few
D: -
J: TRBJ1-2

DNA: TGTGCCAGCAGCGTAGCTCAGGGTCCTGAAGCTTTCTTT
CDR3: CASSVAQGPEAFF
V: TRBV9
size: few
D: -
J: TRBJ1-1

DNA: TGTGCCAGTAGTACGGGAGGGGCGGGCACAGATACGCAGTATTTT
CDR3: CASSTGGAGTDTQYF
V: TRBV19
size: medium-sized
D: TRBD2
J: TRBJ2-3

DNA: TGTGCCTGGACCGGGGGGCAGGAGACCCAGTACTTC
CDR3: CAWTGGQETQYF
V: TRBV30
size: many
D: -
J: TRBJ2-5

DNA: TGTGCCAGCAGCCGGTCCCTCCCCTACGAGCAGTACTTC
CDR3: CASSRSLPYEQYF
V: TRBV5-8
size: -
D: -
J: TRBJ2-7

DNA: TGCGCCAGCAGCTTGGTTGGGGTTCGGAGCTATGGCTACACCTTC
CDR3: CASSLVGVRSYGYTF
V: TRBV5-1
size: -
D: -
J: TRBJ1-2

DNA: TGTGCCAGCAGCTTAGAAAGTACAGACACCGGGGAGCTGTTTTTT
CDR3: CASSLESTDTGELFF
V: TRBV7-8
size: -
D: -
J: TRBJ2-2

DNA: TGCGCCAGCAGCGGGGGAGCCCCCGGGGAGCTGTTTTTT
CDR3: CASSGGAPGELFF
V: TRBV5-1
size: -
D: -
J: TRBJ2-2

DNA: TGTGCCAGCAGTTACAGGCAGAGCACAGATACGCAGTATTTT
CDR3: CASSYRQSTDTQYF
V: TRBV6-6
size: medium-sized
D: -
J: TRBJ2-3

DNA: TGTGCCATCAGTGAGAGGGGTGAGCAGTTCTTC
CDR3: CAISERGEQFF
V: TRBV6-5
size: -
D: -
J: TRBJ2-1

DNA: TGTGCCATCGGGACGGCAGGTGTTGGAGATACGCAGTATTTT
CDR3: CAIGTAGVGDTQYF
V: TRBV10-3
size: few
D: -
J: TRBJ2-3

DNA: TGTGCCAGCAGAGCTAGCGGGAGTCGAGACGAGCAGTACTTC
CDR3: CASRASGSRDEQYF
V: TRBV6-1
size: -
D: TRBD2
J: TRBJ2-7

DNA: TGTGCCAGTACCTTGACAGGGGACCTCTTTTCTGGGGCCAACGTCCTGACTTTC
CDR3: CASTLTGDLFSGANVLTF
V: TRBV19
size: medium-sized
D: TRBD1
J: TRBJ2-6

DNA: TGTGCCAGCTCCCCAAAACAGGGGGCCGGGGAGCTGTTTTTT
CDR3: CASSPKQGAGELFF
V: TRBV18
size: -
D: TRBD1
J: TRBJ2-2

DNA: TGTGCCAGCAGTCCCGATCCGTACTCTGGAAACACCATATATTTT
CDR3: CASSPDPYSGNTIYF
V: TRBV6-5
size: -
D: -
J: TRBJ1-3

DNA: TGTGCCAGCACCCAAGCGGGAACCTACGAGCAGTACTTC
CDR3: CASTQAGTYEQYF
V: TRBV6-5
size: medium-sized
D: TRBD2
J: TRBJ2-7

DNA: TGTGCCAGCAGCTTGGCTAGCGGGAGCTCCTACAATGAGCAGTTCTTC
CDR3: CASSLASGSSYNEQFF
V: TRBV4-2
size: few
D: TRBD2
J: TRBJ2-1

DNA: TGTGCCAGCAGTTCATACGGGGAGCAGTACTTC
CDR3: CASSSYGEQYF
V: TRBV6-1
size: few
D: -
J: TRBJ2-7

DNA: TGTGCCAGCAGTTACTCAGGGCAGGGGCTCTATGGCTACACCTTC
CDR3: CASSYSGQGLYGYTF
V: TRBV6-6
size: few
D: -
J: TRBJ1-2

DNA: TGTGCCAGCAGCCGCTGGGGGACAGTTACAACTAATGAAAAACTGTTTTTT
CDR3: CASSRWGTVTTNEKLFF
V: TRBV11-1
size: -
D: TRBD1
J: TRBJ1-4

DNA: TGTGCCAGCAGTTCCCCTGTGGGGGGGGAGACCCAGTACTTC
CDR3: CASSSPVGGETQYF
V: TRBV28
size: medium-sized
D: TRBD2
J: TRBJ2-5

DNA: TGTGCCAGCTCACCATTCTCCTCGGGACAGGGTTTTACTTTCTTT
CDR3: CASSPFSSGQGFTFF
V: TRBV18
size: -
D: TRBD1
J: TRBJ1-1

DNA: TGTGCCAGTAGTATTCGGGCAGGACTACGTGAAAAACTGTTTTTT
CDR3: CASSIRAGLREKLFF
V: TRBV19
size: large
D: -
J: TRBJ1-4

DNA: TGCGCCAGCAGCTTGGTTGGGACGTACGGATCTAACTATGGCTACACCTTC
CDR3: CASSLVGTYGSNYGYTF
V: TRBV5-1
size: large
D: -
J: TRBJ1-2

DNA: TGCGCCAGCAGTGAGATAGGGACAGCCTACGAGCAGTACTTC
CDR3: CASSEIGTAYEQYF
V: TRBV10-2
size: -
D: TRBD1
J: TRBJ2-7

DNA: TGTGCCAGCAACGGGGACAGGAAGGTCGCCGGGGAGCTGTTTTTT
CDR3: CASNGDRKVAGELFF
V: TRBV6-5
size: -
D: TRBD1
J: TRBJ2-2

DNA: TGTGCCAGCAGTTACAAACAGGGCTATGGCTACACCTTC
CDR3: CASSYKQGYGYTF
V: TRBV6-6
size: few
D: -
J: TRBJ1-2

DNA: TGTGCCGCGTGCCGGGACGCCGTGTGCTACGAGCAGTACTTC
CDR3: CAACRDAVCYEQYF
V: TRBV6-5
size: -
D: -
J: TRBJ2-7

DNA: TGTGCCAGCAGTTACAACGGGGAGACCCAGTACTTC
CDR3: CASSYNGETQYF
V: TRBV6-6
size: -
D: -
J: TRBJ2-5